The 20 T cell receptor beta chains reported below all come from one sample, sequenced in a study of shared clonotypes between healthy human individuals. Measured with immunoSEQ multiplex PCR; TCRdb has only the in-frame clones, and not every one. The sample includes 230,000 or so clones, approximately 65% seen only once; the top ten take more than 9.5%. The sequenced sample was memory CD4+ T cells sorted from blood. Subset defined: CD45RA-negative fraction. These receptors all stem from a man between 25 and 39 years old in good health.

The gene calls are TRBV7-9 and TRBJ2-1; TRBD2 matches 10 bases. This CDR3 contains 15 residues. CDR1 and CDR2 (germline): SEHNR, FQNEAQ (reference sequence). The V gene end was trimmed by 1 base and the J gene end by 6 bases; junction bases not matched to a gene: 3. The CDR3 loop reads CASSLGSGRLNEQFF. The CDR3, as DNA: TGTGCCAGCAGCTTAGGTAGCGGGAGGCTCAATGAGCAGTTCTTC.

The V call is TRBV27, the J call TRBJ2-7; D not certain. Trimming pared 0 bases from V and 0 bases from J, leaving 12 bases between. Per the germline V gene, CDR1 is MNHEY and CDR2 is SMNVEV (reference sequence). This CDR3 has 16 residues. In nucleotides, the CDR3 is TGTGCCAGCAGTTTATCTCTAGTGCTGAGCTCCTACGAGCAGTACTTC. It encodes CASSLSLVLSSYEQYF.

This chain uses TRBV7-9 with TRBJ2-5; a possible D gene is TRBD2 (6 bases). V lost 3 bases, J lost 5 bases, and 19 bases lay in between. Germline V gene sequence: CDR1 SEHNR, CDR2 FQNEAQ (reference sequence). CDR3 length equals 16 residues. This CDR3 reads CASSLTGDPTSETQYF. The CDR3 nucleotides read TGTGCCAGCAGCTTGACGGGGGACCCGACAAGCGAGACCCAGTACTTC.

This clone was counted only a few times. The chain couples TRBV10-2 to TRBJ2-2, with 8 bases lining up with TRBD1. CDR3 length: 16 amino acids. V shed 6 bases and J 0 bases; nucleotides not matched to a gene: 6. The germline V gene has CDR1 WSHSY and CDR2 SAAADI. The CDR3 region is CASSRDRRTNTGELFF. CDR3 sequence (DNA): TGCGCCAGCAGCCGGGACAGGAGAACGAACACCGGGGAGCTGTTTTTT.

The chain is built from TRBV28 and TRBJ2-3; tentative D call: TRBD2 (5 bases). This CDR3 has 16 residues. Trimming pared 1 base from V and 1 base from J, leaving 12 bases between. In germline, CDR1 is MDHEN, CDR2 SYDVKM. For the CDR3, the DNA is TGTGCCAGCAGTTTATTTGTAGCGCTCGGCACAGATACGCAGTATTTT. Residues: CASSLFVALGTDTQYF.

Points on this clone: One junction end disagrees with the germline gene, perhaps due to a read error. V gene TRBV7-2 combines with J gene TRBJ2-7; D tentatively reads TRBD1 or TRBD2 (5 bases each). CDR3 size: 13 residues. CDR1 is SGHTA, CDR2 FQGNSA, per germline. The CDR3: CASSSGARYGQYF. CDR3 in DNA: TGTGCCAGCAGCTCCGGGGCCAGATACGGGCAGTACTTC.

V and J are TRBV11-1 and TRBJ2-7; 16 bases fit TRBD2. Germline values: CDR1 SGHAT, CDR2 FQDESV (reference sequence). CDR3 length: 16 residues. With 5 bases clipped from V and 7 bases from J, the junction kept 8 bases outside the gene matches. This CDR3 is CASSQGLAGGPGEQYF. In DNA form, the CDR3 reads TGTGCCAGCAGCCAGGGACTAGCGGGAGGGCCGGGTGAGCAGTACTTC.

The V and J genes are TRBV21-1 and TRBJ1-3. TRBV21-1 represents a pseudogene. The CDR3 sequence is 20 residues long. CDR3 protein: CASSKAGRGDRQSSGNTIYF. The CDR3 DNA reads TGTGCCAGCAGCAAAGCGGGAAGGGGAGACAGACAGTCCTCTGGAAACACCATATATTTT.

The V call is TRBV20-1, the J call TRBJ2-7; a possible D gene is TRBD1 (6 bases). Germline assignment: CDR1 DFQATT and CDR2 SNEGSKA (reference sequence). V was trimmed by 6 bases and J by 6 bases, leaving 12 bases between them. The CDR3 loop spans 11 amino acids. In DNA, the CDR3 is TGCAGTGCCGTAGGGACAACCGAGCAGTACTTC. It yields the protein CSAVGTTEQYF.

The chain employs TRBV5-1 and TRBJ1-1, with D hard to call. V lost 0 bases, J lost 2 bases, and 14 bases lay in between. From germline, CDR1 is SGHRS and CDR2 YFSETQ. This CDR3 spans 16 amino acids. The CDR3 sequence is CASSLAFVTVNTEAFF. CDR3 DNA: TGCGCCAGCAGCTTGGCCTTCGTGACTGTTAACACTGAAGCTTTCTTT.

For the CDR3, the DNA is TGTGCCAGCAGCTCCGGGACTAGCGGGAGAAAGAACAATGAGCAGTTCTTC. Translated, it gives CASSSGTSGRKNNEQFF. The chain is built from TRBV5-4 and TRBJ2-1, with 14 bases aligning to TRBD2. Germline loops: CDR1 SGHNT, CDR2 YYREEE (reference sequence). The trim removed 3 bases at V and 5 bases at J, leaving 7 bases unmatched. The CDR3 spans 17 residues. The whole variable domain, remainder taken from reference TRBV5-4 and TRBJ2-1, is ETGVTQSPTHLIKTRGQQVTLRCSSQSGHNTVSWYQQALGQGPQFIFQYYREEENGRGNFPPRFSGLQFPNYSSELNVNALELDDSALYLCASSSGTSGRKNNEQFFGPGTRLTVL.

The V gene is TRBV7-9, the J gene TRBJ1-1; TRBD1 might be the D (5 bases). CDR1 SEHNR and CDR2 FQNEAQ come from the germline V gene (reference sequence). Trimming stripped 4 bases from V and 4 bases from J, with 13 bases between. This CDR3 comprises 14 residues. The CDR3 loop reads CASSSIAGGTEAFF. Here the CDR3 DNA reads TGTGCCAGCAGCTCCATTGCCGGGGGCACTGAAGCTTTCTTT.

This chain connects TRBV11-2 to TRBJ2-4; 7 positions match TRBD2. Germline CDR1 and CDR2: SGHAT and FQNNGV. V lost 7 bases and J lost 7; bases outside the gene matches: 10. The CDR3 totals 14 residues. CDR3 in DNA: TGTGCCAGCACCTCCCAAATGCGGGGGAACATTCAGTACTTC. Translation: CASTSQMRGNIQYF.

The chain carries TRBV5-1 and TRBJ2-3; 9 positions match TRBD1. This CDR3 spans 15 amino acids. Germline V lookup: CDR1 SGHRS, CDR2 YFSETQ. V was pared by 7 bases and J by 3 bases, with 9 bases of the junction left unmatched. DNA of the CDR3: TGCGCCAGCCTCCCAACCGGGACAGGGACAGATACGCAGTATTTT. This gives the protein CASLPTGTGTDTQYF.

CDR3 sequence: CASSYPRSGSEQYF. In DNA form, the CDR3 reads TGTGCCAGCAGTTACCCGCGGTCGGGGAGCGAGCAGTACTTC. The chain employs TRBV6-6 and TRBJ2-7, with TRBD2 as a possible D gene (5 bases). V lost 2 bases and J 6 bases, leaving 14 bases between the germline ends. The CDR3 extends over 14 amino acids. Germline values: CDR1 MNHNY, CDR2 SVGAGI (reference sequence).

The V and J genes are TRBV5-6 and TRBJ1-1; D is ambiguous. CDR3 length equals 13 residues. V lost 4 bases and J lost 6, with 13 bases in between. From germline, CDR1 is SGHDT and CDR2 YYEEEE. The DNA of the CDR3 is TGTGCCAGCAGCAGATACGGTAGTTCTGAAGCTTTCTTT. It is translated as CASSRYGSSEAFF. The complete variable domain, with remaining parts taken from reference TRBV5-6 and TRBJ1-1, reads DAGVTQSPTHLIKTRGQQVTLRCSPKSGHDTVSWYQQALGQGPQFIFQYYEEEERQRGNFPDRFSGHQFPNYSSELNVNALLLGDSALYLCASSRYGSSEAFFGQGTRLTVV.

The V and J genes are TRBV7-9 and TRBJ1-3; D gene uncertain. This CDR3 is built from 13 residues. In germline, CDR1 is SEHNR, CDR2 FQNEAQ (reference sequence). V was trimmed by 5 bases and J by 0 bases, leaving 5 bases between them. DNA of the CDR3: TGTGCCAGCAGCACAAGCTCTGGAAACACCATATATTTT. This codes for CASSTSSGNTIYF. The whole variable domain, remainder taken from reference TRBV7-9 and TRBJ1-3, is DTGVSQNPRHKITKRGQNVTFRCDPISEHNRLYWYRQTLGQGPEFLTYFQNEAQLEKSRLLSDRFSAERPKGSFSTLEIQRTEQGDSAMYLCASSTSSGNTIYFGEGSWLTVV.

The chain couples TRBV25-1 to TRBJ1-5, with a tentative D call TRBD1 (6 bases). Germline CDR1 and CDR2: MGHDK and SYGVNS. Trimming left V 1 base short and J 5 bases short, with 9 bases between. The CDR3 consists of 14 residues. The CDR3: CASSESGGHQPQHF. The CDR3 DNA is TGTGCCAGCAGTGAATCCGGGGGCCATCAGCCCCAGCATTTT.

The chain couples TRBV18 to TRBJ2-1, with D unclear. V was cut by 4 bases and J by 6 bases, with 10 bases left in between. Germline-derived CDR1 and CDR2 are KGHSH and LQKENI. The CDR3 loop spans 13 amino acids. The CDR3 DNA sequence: TGTGCCAGCTCACAACAACTGGGCAATGAGCAGTTCTTC. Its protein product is CASSQQLGNEQFF.

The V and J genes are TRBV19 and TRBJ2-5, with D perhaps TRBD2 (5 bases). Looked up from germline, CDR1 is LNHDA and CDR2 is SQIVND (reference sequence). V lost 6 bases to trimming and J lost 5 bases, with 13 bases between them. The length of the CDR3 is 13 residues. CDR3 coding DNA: TGTGCCAGTAGGAGAGGGAGTGGGGAGACCCAGTACTTC. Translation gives CASRRGSGETQYF.